The TCR beta chain described here comes from a study of cytomegalovirus exposure and HLA in healthy donors. V lost 0 bases, J lost 1 base, and 12 bases lay in between. The CDR3 extends over 16 amino acids. Germline CDR1 is MNHNY and CDR2 is SVGAGI (reference sequence). Vbeta (60) and Jbeta (13) primers were used in the PCR. Profiling relied on immunoSEQ multiplex PCR, and the TCRdb table lists in-frame clones only, not all of them. Seen here are under 150,000 clones, 55% to 75% observed once, and the top ten hold 1.6%. The TCR was taken from a man aged 30 to 45 in good health and CMV-seropositive. J is TRBJ1-1 and V is TRBV6-6, with D tentatively TRBD1 (6 bases). Material for sequencing was PBMCs. Here the CDR3 reads CASSYSPQTGNTEAFF. In nucleotides, the CDR3 is TGTGCCAGCAGTTACTCGCCACAGACAGGGAACACTGAAGCTTTCTTT.